Shown below are 32 T cell receptor beta chains from a single sample sequenced in a study of cytomegalovirus exposure and HLA in healthy donors. PCR primers comprised 60 Vbeta and 13 Jbeta primers. The repertoire was sequenced with immunoSEQ multiplex PCR; TCRdb's copy has only in-frame clones and lacks some. This table has over 150,000 clones, roughly 78% appearing once. The sequencing input was PBMCs. All receptors derive from a boy between 5 and 17 years old in good health and CMV-seronegative.

The chain is built from TRBV4-1 and TRBJ2-5; no firm D call. V was trimmed by 0 bases and J by 2 bases, leaving 4 bases between them. Germline CDR1 and CDR2: MGHRA and YSYEKL. The CDR3 loop spans 13 amino acids. This CDR3 is CASSQDRQETQYF. In nucleotides, the CDR3 is TGCGCCAGCAGCCAAGATCGGCAAGAGACCCAGTACTTC.

As to this clone: Other DNA sequences from this sample encode an identical CDR3 as well. J is TRBJ1-2 and V is TRBV30; a weak D match, TRBD1 (5 bases). Germline-derived CDR1 and CDR2 are GTSNPN and SVGIG (reference sequence). V was cut by 4 bases and J by 5 bases, with 11 bases left in between. The CDR3 runs 12 residues. CDR3 loop: CAWNAGGYGYTF. CDR3 nucleotides: TGTGCCTGGAACGCCGGGGGTTATGGCTACACCTTC.

In this sample, this clone turned up a few times. V is TRBV30 and J is TRBJ2-7; 7 bases line up with TRBD1. This CDR3 contains 12 residues. V was clipped by 5 bases and J by 2 bases; unmatched bases: 3. Germline values: CDR1 GTSNPN, CDR2 SVGIG (reference sequence). In DNA form, the CDR3 reads TGTGCCTGGGCAGGGGGAACCTACGAGCAGTACTTC. Translation gives CAWAGGTYEQYF.

This clone showed up just once. This chain joins TRBV4-3 and TRBJ2-1; the match to TRBD2 covers 7 bases. This CDR3 is 14 amino acids long. Looked up from germline, CDR1 is LGHNA and CDR2 is YSLEER. V trimming: 4 bases; J trimming: 2 bases; junction bases outside the gene matches: 2. The CDR3 reads CASSPAGAYNEQFF. The DNA for the CDR3 is TGCGCCAGCAGCCCGGCGGGGGCCTACAATGAGCAGTTCTTC.

This clone turned up a few times. The chain links TRBV9 to TRBJ2-1; 8 bases are shared with TRBD2. Germline V gives CDR1 SGDLS, CDR2 YYNGEE. J lost 9 bases, V lost 0 bases, and 2 bases had no gene match. The CDR3 totals 13 residues. The CDR3 loop reads CASSVVTSGEQFF. For the CDR3, the DNA is TGTGCCAGCAGCGTAGTCACTAGCGGTGAGCAGTTCTTC.

The chain is built from TRBV5-4 and TRBJ2-7; 10 positions agree with TRBD1. CDR3 length equals 14 residues. V was pared by 4 bases and J by 1 base, with 2 bases of the junction left unmatched. Germline CDR1 is SGHNT and CDR2 is YYREEE (reference sequence). The CDR3 DNA reads TGTGCCAGCAGCCGGACAGGGGGTTCCTACGAGCAGTACTTC. Translation: CASSRTGGSYEQYF.

This clone was seen once. V is TRBV10-3 and J is TRBJ1-3, with TRBD1 identical over 7 bases. The V and J ends lost 4 bases and 1 base, in that order; junction bases with no gene match: 4. The CDR3 runs 15 residues. Germline CDR1 and CDR2: ENHRY and SYGVKD. Written as DNA, the CDR3 is TGTGCCATCAGTGCAGGGGACAGTTCTGGAAACACCATATATTTT. Its translation is CAISAGDSSGNTIYF.

The chain carries TRBV10-1 and TRBJ2-3, with 7 bases identical to TRBD2. The V gene end was trimmed by 0 bases and the J gene end by 3 bases; junction bases not matched to a gene: 9. In germline, CDR1 is WNHNN, CDR2 SYGVQD (reference sequence). The CDR3 totals 17 residues. This chain's CDR3 is CASSESLERGGTDTQYF. The CDR3 nucleotides are TGCGCCAGCAGTGAGTCCCTCGAGCGGGGAGGGACAGATACGCAGTATTTT.

This clone came up a few times. The chain carries TRBV7-2 and TRBJ1-4, with 7 bases fitting TRBD1. Germline CDR1 SGHTA, CDR2 FQGNSA. The CDR3 totals 14 residues. J lost 7 bases, V lost 1 base, and 3 bases had no gene match. The CDR3 region has the DNA TGTGCCAGCAGCTTAGACAGGGGACGTGAAAAACTGTTTTTT. The encoded protein is CASSLDRGREKLFF.

V is TRBV5-6 and J is TRBJ2-5; 7 bases are shared with TRBD1. The ends lost 2 bases at V and 7 bases at J; junction bases unmatched: 8. The V gene's germline CDR1 is SGHDT and CDR2 YYEEEE. The CDR3 spans 14 residues. The CDR3 reads CASSFRTGFGTQYF. The DNA for the CDR3 is TGTGCCAGCAGCTTCCGGACAGGTTTTGGGACCCAGTACTTC. Based on the CDR3 plus reference TRBV5-6 and TRBJ2-5, the full variable domain is DAGVTQSPTHLIKTRGQQVTLRCSPKSGHDTVSWYQQALGQGPQFIFQYYEEEERQRGNFPDRFSGHQFPNYSSELNVNALLLGDSALYLCASSFRTGFGTQYFGPGTRLLVL.

This clone was seen a few times. The V call is TRBV9, the J call TRBJ1-2, with TRBD1 matching 8 bases. The CDR3 spans 14 residues. Per the germline V gene, CDR1 is SGDLS and CDR2 is YYNGEE. Trimming at V came to 0 bases and at J to 7 bases, leaving 5 bases not matched to a gene. The CDR3 DNA is TGTGCCAGCAGCGTAGAGGGGACAGGAGGTGGCTACACCTTC. Its protein is CASSVEGTGGGYTF.

The chain carries TRBV4-1 and TRBJ1-2, with 7 positions matching TRBD1. The germline V gene encodes CDR1 MGHRA and CDR2 YSYEKL. This CDR3 is built from 17 residues. J gave up 1 base and V 4 bases, and 12 bases lay outside the gene matches. The CDR3 loop is CASSRTPGTDINYGYTF. For the CDR3, the DNA is TGCGCCAGCAGCCGGACCCCCGGGACAGATATTAACTATGGCTACACCTTC.

This clone showed up just a few times. This chain uses TRBV19 with TRBJ1-1; D gene uncertain. Germline V CDR1 and CDR2: LNHDA, SQIVND (reference sequence). The CDR3 totals 13 residues. With 4 bases removed from V and 4 bases from J, the gap between germline ends came to 10 bases. CDR3 protein: CASSTISGTEAFF. The CDR3 DNA sequence: TGTGCCAGTAGTACCATTTCGGGCACTGAAGCTTTCTTT.

The chain links TRBV7-9 to TRBJ2-7, with 8 bases aligning to TRBD1. Germline CDR1 is SEHNR and CDR2 is FQNEAQ (reference sequence). The CDR3 has 14 residues. J gave up 6 bases and V 3 bases, and 7 bases lay outside the gene matches. The CDR3 DNA sequence: TGTGCCAGCAGCTTCGATGGACAGGGCGGCGAGCAGTACTTC. As protein: CASSFDGQGGEQYF.

This clone has just a few counts. The chain links TRBV14 to TRBJ2-3; possible D gene TRBD2, 5 bases. The CDR3 runs to 12 residues. Trimming shortened V by 4 bases and J by 10 bases, and 12 bases separated the two germline ends. Germline V gives CDR1 SGHDN, CDR2 FVKESK. The CDR3 loop reads CASSPSGYAQYF. The CDR3 region has the DNA TGTGCCAGCAGCCCGTCGGGGTATGCGCAGTATTTT.

V gene TRBV28 combines with J gene TRBJ2-7, with D tentatively TRBD1 (6 bases). The V gene lost 5 bases and the J gene lost 0 bases, with 20 bases spanning the gap. The CDR3 covers 17 residues. CDR1 is MDHEN and CDR2 is SYDVKM in the germline V gene. The CDR3 protein is CASSPPSGTILSYEQYF. CDR3 DNA sequence: TGTGCCAGCAGTCCACCCTCCGGGACAATCCTCTCCTACGAGCAGTACTTC.

This clone has just one count. The V call is TRBV25-1, the J call TRBJ2-5, with TRBD2 as a possible D gene (5 bases). The V end was cut by 0 bases, the J end by 1 base, with 12 bases between. Germline V gives CDR1 MGHDK, CDR2 SYGVNS. CDR3 length: 16 amino acids. The CDR3 loop is CASSEYGSRVQETQYF. In nucleotides, the CDR3 is TGTGCCAGCAGTGAATATGGATCGAGGGTCCAAGAGACCCAGTACTTC.

The gene calls are TRBV30 and TRBJ1-2; 7 bases are shared with TRBD1. The CDR3 contains 16 residues. The germline CDR1 and CDR2 sequences are GTSNPN and SVGIG (reference sequence). V gave up 1 base and J gave up 2 bases; unmatched junction bases: 10. DNA for the CDR3: TGTGCCTGGAGTGGAGGTTTACAGGGGATAAACTATGGCTACACCTTC. Encoded protein: CAWSGGLQGINYGYTF.

This clone appeared a single time. The chain couples TRBV11-2 to TRBJ1-3, with TRBD1 identical over 7 bases. V shed 5 bases and J 0 bases; nucleotides not matched to a gene: 4. The CDR3 length is 15 residues. The germline gives CDR1 SGHAT, CDR2 FQNNGV. The CDR3 DNA is TGTGCCAGCAGCGACAGGGCTAGCTCTGGAAACACCATATATTTT. Protein sequence: CASSDRASSGNTIYF.

The chain is built from TRBV19 and TRBJ1-5; D is possibly TRBD1 (6 bases). V lost 6 bases, J lost 4 bases, and 16 bases lay in between. From germline, CDR1 is LNHDA and CDR2 SQIVND (reference sequence). The CDR3 runs 15 residues. CDR3 protein: CASRQGLLVNQPQHF. The CDR3 DNA sequence: TGTGCCAGTAGACAGGGTTTGTTGGTAAATCAGCCCCAGCATTTT.

The chain has TRBV7-2 and TRBJ1-4; 8 nucleotides agree with TRBD1. The CDR3 loop spans 15 amino acids. Trimming cost V 5 bases and J 7 bases; bases outside gene matches: 9. Germline loops: CDR1 SGHTA, CDR2 FQGNSA. CDR3 residues: CASSKENRGFEKLFF. The CDR3 region has the DNA TGTGCCAGCAGCAAGGAAAACAGGGGGTTTGAAAAACTGTTTTTT.

The chain combines TRBV5-1 with TRBJ1-6; 7 positions agree with TRBD1. J gave up 10 bases and V 2 bases, and 9 bases lay outside the gene matches. Germline V CDR1 and CDR2: SGHRS, YFSETQ. This CDR3 spans 15 amino acids. CDR3 protein: CASSFRTGTGSPLHF. The DNA for the CDR3 is TGCGCCAGCAGCTTTCGGACAGGTACAGGATCACCCCTCCACTTT. The full variable domain, with the rest looked up from reference TRBV5-1 and TRBJ1-6, is KAGVTQTPRYLIKTRGQQVTLSCSPISGHRSVSWYQQTPGQGLQFLFEYFSETQRNKGNFPGRFSGRQFSNSRSEMNVSTLELGDSALYLCASSFRTGTGSPLHFGNGTRLTVT.

The genes are TRBV5-1 and TRBJ2-3, with D maybe TRBD1 (5 bases). From germline, CDR1 is SGHRS and CDR2 YFSETQ. This CDR3 comprises 14 residues. Trimming cost V 0 bases and J 4 bases, with 9 bases left between them. CDR3 coding DNA: TGCGCCAGCAGCTTGGGGGCACAGGCAGATACGCAGTATTTT. As protein: CASSLGAQADTQYF. The full variable domain, completed using reference TRBV5-1 and TRBJ2-3, is KAGVTQTPRYLIKTRGQQVTLSCSPISGHRSVSWYQQTPGQGLQFLFEYFSETQRNKGNFPGRFSGRQFSNSRSEMNVSTLELGDSALYLCASSLGAQADTQYFGPGTRLTVL.

The V and J genes are TRBV6-6 and TRBJ1-1; D might be TRBD1 (5 bases). Between the trimmed V and J ends, which lost 7 bases and 4 bases, there was a span of 13 bases. The germline gives CDR1 MNHNY, CDR2 SVGAGI (reference sequence). This CDR3 region has 13 residues. The CDR3 coding sequence is TGTGCCAGCACAACCGCTAGGGGCACTGAAGCTTTCTTT. Protein product: CASTTARGTEAFF.

The rearrangement joins TRBV7-8 to TRBJ2-7, with D unresolved. Trimming stripped 0 bases from V and 1 base from J, with 7 bases between. The germline V gene encodes CDR1 SGHVS and CDR2 FQNEAQ. The CDR3 consists of 14 residues. CDR3 in DNA: TGTGCCAGCAGCTTAGCGCTTCGGTCCTACGAGCAGTACTTC. Its translation is CASSLALRSYEQYF.

The chain has TRBV7-9 and TRBJ2-5; possible D gene TRBD1, 5 bases. This CDR3 contains 14 residues. The germline V gene has CDR1 SEHNR and CDR2 FQNEAQ (reference sequence). The ends were cut back, 5 bases at V and 0 bases at J, with 10 bases in the middle. CDR3 DNA: TGTGCCAGCAGCCCCCAGACAGACCAAGAGACCCAGTACTTC. As protein: CASSPQTDQETQYF.

The chain is built from TRBV6-5 and TRBJ1-1; D is undetermined. The germline gives CDR1 MNHEY, CDR2 SVGAGI. The CDR3 has 14 amino acids. Trimming stripped 5 bases from V and 8 bases from J, with 18 bases between. CDR3 sequence reads: CASSPNRLVREAFF. CDR3 in DNA: TGTGCCAGCAGTCCGAACCGCCTCGTCAGGGAAGCTTTCTTT.

J is TRBJ1-1 and V is TRBV7-8; D is unclear. Trimming stripped 1 base from V and 3 bases from J, with 12 bases between. Germline lookup yields CDR1 SGHVS and CDR2 FQNEAQ. The CDR3 sequence is 15 residues long. The CDR3 is CASSLVNSPYTEAFF. The CDR3, as DNA: TGTGCCAGCAGCTTAGTGAACTCCCCTTACACTGAAGCTTTCTTT.

The rearrangement uses TRBV2 and TRBJ2-3, with 13 bases that match TRBD2. Germline lookup yields CDR1 SNHLY and CDR2 FYNNEI. V was pared by 6 bases and J by 2 bases, with 5 bases of the junction left unmatched. The CDR3 covers 16 residues. CDR3 residues: CASSAGLAGATDTQYF. Written as DNA, the CDR3 is TGTGCCAGCAGCGCCGGACTAGCGGGGGCCACAGATACGCAGTATTTT.

CDR3 sequence reads: CASRNRVNSEKLFF. The CDR3 coding sequence is TGTGCCAGCAGGAACAGGGTCAATTCTGAAAAACTGTTTTTT. The chain carries TRBV28 and TRBJ1-4; D perhaps matches TRBD1 (6 bases). The CDR3 runs 14 residues. Germline V lookup: CDR1 MDHEN, CDR2 SYDVKM. The V gene lost 6 bases and the J gene lost 7 bases, with 15 bases spanning the gap.

The chain carries TRBV10-3 and TRBJ1-6; 8 bases match TRBD1. CDR3 length equals 14 residues. CDR1 and CDR2 from the germline V gene are ENHRY and SYGVKD. V shed 7 bases, J shed 9 bases, and the junction held 8 bases outside the gene matches. The CDR3 region is CAITLDRAGSPLHF. The CDR3 DNA reads TGTGCCATCACCCTGGACAGGGCAGGTTCACCCCTCCACTTT.

CDR3 sequence: CASSEFFPYGYTF. The CDR3 nucleotides read TGTGCCAGCAGTGAATTCTTTCCCTATGGCTACACCTTC. This sequence joins TRBV25-1 and TRBJ1-2; D is ambiguous. There are 13 residues in the CDR3. The ends were cut back, 1 base at V and 4 bases at J, with 7 bases in the middle. The V gene's germline CDR1 is MGHDK and CDR2 SYGVNS.